The rows below give T cell receptor beta chains drawn from one sample of a study of T-cell reconstitution after alpha-beta-depleted transplantation in children. TCRdb re-called the PCR reads with MiXCR, one entry per CDR3 protein. Found here are 750,000 to 950,000 distinct CDR3 sequences, about 16% of them singletons; the top ten hold just under 5%. This specimen was PBMCs, mostly from graft donor cells, taken 360 days after TCRalphabeta/CD19-depleted stem cell transplant. These receptors all stem from a male patient between 10 and 17 years old who had a stem cell transplant for acute lymphoblastic leukemia, so the T cells may come from the graft donor. CDR3s include the opening cysteine and the closing phenylalanine or tryptophan. D genes are given only for firm matches. Only part of the rows carry a size: once, few, many, or a class if the clone is expanded.

>-|TRBJ2-5|TRBV3-1|TRBD2
TGTGCCAGCTGCCAAGAATATCTAGCGGGTGAAGAAGAGACCCAGTACTTC
CASCQEYLAGEEETQYF
>-|TRBJ2-1|TRBV20-1|TRBD2
TGCAGTGCTAGAGATAGCGGGGACGGCTCCTACAATGAGCAGTTCTTC
CSARDSGDGSYNEQFF
>-|TRBJ2-5|TRBV7-8|TRBD2
TGTGCCAGCAGCTCTAAAGCGGGAGAAAGGGAGACCCAGTACTTC
CASSSKAGERETQYF
>-|TRBJ2-2|TRBV7-9|-
TGTGCCAGCAGCCGTATGATCCTCGCCGGGGAGCTGTTTTTT
CASSRMILAGELFF
>many|TRBJ2-7|TRBV11-2|-
TGTGCCAGCAGCTTAGTACGGCGGCGGCGTCCCTACGAGCAGTACTTC
CASSLVRRRRPYEQYF
>few|TRBJ1-5|TRBV10-3|-
TGTGCCATCAGTGAGTCCTTGCAGGGAGGCGGCAATCAGCCCCAGCATTTT
CAISESLQGGGNQPQHF
>-|TRBJ1-1|TRBV5-1|-
TGCGCCAGCAGCTTGTCCTCGGCCCCCACTGAAGCTTTCTTT
CASSLSSAPTEAFF
>few|TRBJ2-7|TRBV7-9|-
TGTGCCAGCAATAGCGGCTCCTACGAGCAGTACTTC
CASNSGSYEQYF
>-|TRBJ2-2|TRBV24-1|TRBD1
TGTGCCACCAGTGATTCCTTCACATACGGGACAGTAGACGGGGAGCTGTTTTTT
CATSDSFTYGTVDGELFF
>-|TRBJ1-1|TRBV29-1|-
TGCAGCGTTGCTGGAAGAATGAACACTGAAGCTTTCTTT
CSVAGRMNTEAFF
>many|TRBJ2-7|TRBV4-1|TRBD2
TGCGCCAGCAGCCAAGCGGCGGGAGTAGGGTACGAGCAGTACTTC
CASSQAAGVGYEQYF
>-|TRBJ2-7|TRBV7-2|-
TGTGCCAGCAGCTTAGGGGGGGCAGCGCCCTACGAGCAGTACTTC
CASSLGGAAPYEQYF
>-|TRBJ2-1|TRBV10-3|-
TGTGCCATCAATCTGAACCCCTTATCTGGAGAGCAGTTCTTC
CAINLNPLSGEQFF
>few|TRBJ2-2|TRBV24-1|-
TGTGCCACCAGTGATTTACGAGGGCCCGGGGAGCTGTTTTTT
CATSDLRGPGELFF
>few|TRBJ1-2|TRBV27|-
TGTGCCAGCAGTATGGGGGGCGAAGTTGGCTACACCTTC
CASSMGGEVGYTF
>-|TRBJ2-5|TRBV24-1|TRBD2
TGTGCCACCAGTGATCCGGCTAGCGGTTCCCAAGAGACCCAGTACTTC
CATSDPASGSQETQYF
>few|TRBJ2-7|TRBV4-1|TRBD2
TGCGCCAGCAGCCCAGAGGGACTAGCGCGACACGAGCAGTACTTC
CASSPEGLARHEQYF
>-|TRBJ2-5|TRBV4-1|-
TGCGCCAGCAGCCACTTTCAGGACAGACTCCTGCAAGAGACCCAGTACTTC
CASSHFQDRLLQETQYF
>-|TRBJ2-7|TRBV5-1|TRBD2
TGCGCCAGCAGCTTGGGTCGCACCGGGACTAGCGGGAGGGCCGTGAGGGACGAGCAGTACTTC
CASSLGRTGTSGRAVRDEQYF
>many|TRBJ2-3|TRBV12-3/TRBV12-4|TRBD1
TGTGCCAGCAGTCGTAATACAGGGGACACGCAGTATTTT
CASSRNTGDTQYF
>few|TRBJ2-2|TRBV12-3/TRBV12-4|-
TGTGCCAGCAGTAAATTCAGCGGAAACACCGGGGAGCTGTTTTTT
CASSKFSGNTGELFF
>few|TRBJ1-2|TRBV2|-
TGTGCCAGCAGTGGGACAGCCCTGTATGGCTACACCTTC
CASSGTALYGYTF
>-|TRBJ2-7|TRBV15|-
TGTGCCACCAGCAGAGAACAGAACTACGAGCAGTACTTC
CATSREQNYEQYF
>many|TRBJ2-7|TRBV20-1|-
TGCAGTGCTAGGAAAGAGACCTCCTACGAGCAGTACTTC
CSARKETSYEQYF
>few|TRBJ2-4|TRBV24-1|-
TGTGCCACCAGTGATCAGCGGGAAAACATTCAGTACTTC
CATSDQRENIQYF
>-|TRBJ2-2|TRBV3-1|-
TGTGCCAGCAGCCAAACACGGCGCGGGCCCACCGGGGAGCTGTTTTTT
CASSQTRRGPTGELFF
>many|TRBJ2-1|TRBV5-1|-
TGCGCCAGCAGCCTCTCCCCCTACAATGAGCAGTTCTTC
CASSLSPYNEQFF
>-|TRBJ2-7|TRBV18|TRBD1
TGTGCCAGCTCACGGGACAGGGAGTCCTACGAGCAGTACTTC
CASSRDRESYEQYF
>many|TRBJ2-2|TRBV24-1|TRBD1
TGTGCCACCAGTGAAGGGGACAGGTGGGGGAGCACCGGGGAGCTGTTTTTT
CATSEGDRWGSTGELFF
>many|TRBJ2-7|TRBV7-6|-
TGTGCCAGCAGCTCACTAATTTACGAGCAGTACTTC
CASSSLIYEQYF
>-|TRBJ2-7|TRBV10-2|-
TGCGCCAGCAGCGCGTGGCGGGTCTCCTACGAGCAGTACTTC
CASSAWRVSYEQYF
>few|TRBJ2-1|TRBV12-3/TRBV12-4|TRBD2
TGTGCCAGCAGTTTAGTCGGACTAGCGGAGCAGTTCTTC
CASSLVGLAEQFF
>-|TRBJ2-1|TRBV20-1|-
TGCAGTGCTAGAGACGGGGCCAATGAGCAGTTCTTC
CSARDGANEQFF
>-|TRBJ2-4|TRBV14|TRBD1
TGTGCCAGCAGCCAAGCAGGGGGCAGGGTGGCCAAAAACATTCAGTACTTC
CASSQAGGRVAKNIQYF
>many|TRBJ2-2|TRBV20-1|-
TGCAGTGCTACGCCGGGGCCTTGGAGCGGGGAGCTGTTTTTT
CSATPGPWSGELFF
>-|TRBJ2-3|TRBV7-2|-
TGTGCCAGCAACGGAGCTAACAGGGTTGGCGATACGCAGTATTTT
CASNGANRVGDTQYF
>-|TRBJ2-7|TRBV12-3/TRBV12-4|-
TGTGCCAGCATGGGATTGACCTACGAGCAGTACTTC
CASMGLTYEQYF
>-|TRBJ2-5|TRBV20-1|-
TGCAGTGCTAGAGTAATGGGTTCGGGAGAGACCCAGTACTTC
CSARVMGSGETQYF
>-|TRBJ2-7|TRBV12-3/TRBV12-4|-
TGTGCCAGCAGCCAGTCCCGCTACGAGCAGTACTTC
CASSQSRYEQYF
>-|TRBJ2-3|TRBV5-1|-
TGCGCCAGCAGCTGGGGGCATGACGGACCTAGCACAGATACGCAGTATTTT
CASSWGHDGPSTDTQYF
>-|TRBJ2-1|TRBV24-1|-
TGTGCCACCAGTAAAGTGGGAGTTAATGAGCAGTTCTTC
CATSKVGVNEQFF
>few|TRBJ2-7|TRBV5-5|TRBD2
TGTGCCAGCGGGGGAGGGGTACCTACCTACGAGCAGTACTTC
CASGGGVPTYEQYF
>-|TRBJ1-4|TRBV20-1|TRBD1
TGCAGTGCCGGGACAGGGGGCGATGAAAAACTGTTTTTT
CSAGTGGDEKLFF
>few|TRBJ2-5|TRBV12-3/TRBV12-4|TRBD2
TGTGCCAGCAGTGCTACTAGCGGGATGGGGGAGACCCAGTACTTC
CASSATSGMGETQYF
>many|TRBJ2-3|TRBV20-1|-
TGCAGTGCCGAAGTCCCCGGGGATACGCAGTATTTT
CSAEVPGDTQYF
>-|TRBJ1-1|TRBV10-3|-
TGTGCCATCAGCGGGCCGGGACCCGAGAACACTGAAGCTTTCTTT
CAISGPGPENTEAFF
>-|TRBJ1-1|TRBV27|-
TGTGCCAACAGTTTATCCCGGTACATGAACACTGAAGCTTTCTTT
CANSLSRYMNTEAFF
>-|TRBJ2-7|TRBV15|-
TGTGCCACCAGCTTGGTTGCGGTACCCTACGAGCAGTACTTC
CATSLVAVPYEQYF
>few|TRBJ2-1|TRBV7-9|TRBD2
TGTGCCAGCAGGCAGACTAGCGGGTGGAGCTCCTACAATGAGCAGTTCTTC
CASRQTSGWSSYNEQFF
>few|TRBJ2-2|TRBV7-3|-
TGTGCCAGCGGTCTAGGGGGGGCCCCAGCCGGGGAGCTGTTTTTT
CASGLGGAPAGELFF
>few|TRBJ2-7|TRBV20-1|TRBD2
TGCAGTGCTCCTCCCACCGGGAGGGCCCAATACGAGCAGTACTTC
CSAPPTGRAQYEQYF
>few|TRBJ2-1|TRBV6-5|TRBD2
TGTGCCAGCAGTTACTCGACTAGCGGGAGCTCCTACAATGAGCAGTTCTTC
CASSYSTSGSSYNEQFF